Following are 16 T cell receptor beta chains from one sample sequenced in a study of immune cell composition in non-small cell lung cancer. Some clones are missing from TCRdb's copy, which holds only in-frame ones; the method was immunoSEQ multiplex PCR. Of 2,500 or so clones in the sample, roughly four fifths were seen once. The sample also formed part of further work on CD4 T cells in lung cancer.

The sample taken for sequencing was lung tumor tissue. Every receptor here comes from a human donor with non-small cell lung cancer.

The rearrangement links TRBV2 to TRBJ2-5, with D unresolved. Germline V CDR1 and CDR2: SNHLY, FYNNEI. With 6 bases removed from V and 1 base from J, the gap between germline ends came to 9 bases. The CDR3 spans 13 residues. The CDR3 coding sequence is TGTGCCAGCAGGACAACTCCCCAAGAGACCCAGTACTTC. It specifies CASRTTPQETQYF.

Here the CDR3 DNA reads TGCGCCAGCAGCTTGGAGGGAGGGTACAATGAGCAGTTCTTC. Its translation: CASSLEGGYNEQFF. This chain uses TRBV5-1 with TRBJ2-1; 7 bases are a match to TRBD2. From germline, CDR1 is SGHRS and CDR2 YFSETQ. J gave up 4 bases and V 0 bases, and 1 base lay outside the gene matches. CDR3 length: 14 residues.

The rearrangement joins TRBV7-9 to TRBJ2-3, with TRBD2 matching over 7 bases. CDR1 is SEHNR, CDR2 FQNEAQ, per germline (reference sequence). With 0 bases clipped from V and 5 bases from J, the junction kept 5 bases outside the gene matches. The CDR3 runs to 15 residues. Here the CDR3 reads CASSLAGGPGDTQYF. The CDR3 bases are TGTGCCAGCAGCTTAGCGGGAGGGCCGGGAGATACGCAGTATTTT.

This clone turned up a few times. In DNA, the CDR3 is TGTGCCAGCAGTGAAGTTGTGGCAGGGGGACTGTTTTTT. Translating gives CASSEVVAGGLFF. The chain employs TRBV2 and TRBJ1-4, with 7 bases identical to TRBD1. In germline, CDR1 is SNHLY, CDR2 FYNNEI. This CDR3 comprises 13 residues. V lost 1 base, J lost 13 bases, and 6 bases stayed unmatched. The variable domain in full, completed from reference TRBV2 and TRBJ1-4, reads EPEVTQTPSHQVTQMGQEVILRCVPISNHLYFYWYRQILGQKVEFLVSFYNNEISEKSEIFDDQFSVERPDGSNFTLKIRSTKLEDSAMYFCASSEVVAGGLFFGSGTQLSVL.

This chain connects TRBV25-1 to TRBJ2-6; maybe TRBD1 (5 bases). V lost 5 bases and J lost 4, with 15 bases in between. The germline V gene encodes CDR1 MGHDK and CDR2 SYGVNS. The CDR3 spans 16 residues. Written as DNA, the CDR3 is TGTGCCAGCAGTTCGGCAGGGCAGTTGGGGGCCAACGTCCTGACTTTC. It is translated as CASSSAGQLGANVLTF.

This clone was counted between two and nine times. This chain uses TRBV27 with TRBJ1-2; possible D gene TRBD1, 5 bases. The V and J ends lost 5 bases and 3 bases respectively, with 13 bases between them. This CDR3 is built from 14 residues. CDR1 is MNHEY, CDR2 SMNVEV, per germline (reference sequence). In DNA, the CDR3 is TGTGCCAGCAGTCTGGGGGGTGGGGACTATGGCTACACCTTC. Its protein product is CASSLGGGDYGYTF.

The chain links TRBV2 to TRBJ1-4; no clear D gene. Germline values: CDR1 SNHLY, CDR2 FYNNEI. The CDR3 sequence is 13 residues long. The ends were cut back, 10 bases at V and 8 bases at J, with 17 bases in the middle. The CDR3 nucleotides are TGTGCCACCTCGGGTCCCACAACGGAAAAACTGTTTTTT. Encoded protein: CATSGPTTEKLFF.

This clone was seen a few times. J is TRBJ1-3 and V is TRBV2, with TRBD1 identical over 7 bases. J gave up 0 bases and V 11 bases, and 7 bases lay outside the gene matches. Germline V CDR1 and CDR2: SNHLY, FYNNEI. The CDR3 loop spans 14 amino acids. DNA of the CDR3: TGTGCCGGGAGACAGGGCCGCTCTGGAAACACCATATATTTT. It is translated as CAGRQGRSGNTIYF.

The chain employs TRBV19 and TRBJ1-5; D remains ambiguous. There are 18 residues in the CDR3. Between the trimmed V and J ends, which lost 1 base and 0 bases, there was a span of 16 bases. The germline CDR1 and CDR2 sequences are LNHDA and SQIVND (reference sequence). CDR3 amino acids: CASSIGRMVQDSNQPQHF. As DNA, the CDR3 is TGTGCCAGTAGTATAGGGAGGATGGTCCAGGATAGCAATCAGCCCCAGCATTTT.

The V gene is TRBV18, the J gene TRBJ1-1; 10 bases are shared with TRBD1. Germline-derived CDR1 and CDR2 are KGHSH and LQKENI. The V and J ends lost 4 bases and 6 bases, in that order; junction bases with no gene match: 5. The CDR3 consists of 14 residues. The CDR3 sequence is CASSHRDRGAEAFF. The DNA of the CDR3 is TGTGCCAGCTCACACCGGGACAGGGGCGCTGAAGCTTTCTTT.

Worth noting for this clone: An end of the junction does not agree with germline; a read error may underlie this. V gene TRBV19 combines with J gene TRBJ2-6, with no clear D. The CDR3 is 16 residues long. Germline-derived CDR1 and CDR2 are LNHDA and SQIVND (reference sequence). The CDR3 loop is CASSIFGPGIANVLTF. DNA of the CDR3: TGTGCCAGCAGTATTTTTGGGCCCGGTATTGCCAACGTCCTGACTTTC.

The chain carries TRBV6-1 and TRBJ2-7, with D maybe TRBD1 (5 bases). V lost 2 bases to trimming and J lost 1 base, with 12 bases between them. Germline V gives CDR1 MNHNS, CDR2 SASEGT. This CDR3 has 15 amino acids. The CDR3 is CASSESLGDSYEQYF. The CDR3 DNA reads as TGTGCCAGCAGTGAAAGTCTAGGGGATTCCTACGAGCAGTACTTC.

The chain is built from TRBV10-1 and TRBJ2-5, with 9 bases identical to TRBD2. With 6 bases clipped from V and 5 bases from J, the junction kept 4 bases outside the gene matches. The CDR3 runs 13 residues. Per the germline V gene, CDR1 is WNHNN and CDR2 is SYGVQD (reference sequence). The CDR3 region is CASSHSGSETQYF. As DNA, the CDR3 is TGCGCCAGCAGCCATAGCGGGAGTGAGACCCAGTACTTC.

The CDR3 loop reads CASSFFLAGGGELFF. The DNA for the CDR3 is TGTGCCAGCAGCTTTTTCTTAGCGGGAGGCGGGGAGCTGTTTTTT. The chain is built from TRBV12-1 and TRBJ2-2; the table's D call, TRBD2, was not checked against the DNA. TRBV12-1 is designated a pseudogene. The CDR3 runs 15 residues.

The V and J genes are TRBV11-3 and TRBJ1-1; TRBD1 matches at 7 bases. V gave up 5 bases and J gave up 4 bases; unmatched junction bases: 7. Germline V lookup: CDR1 SGHNT, CDR2 YENEEA. The CDR3 has 14 amino acids. DNA of the CDR3: TGTGCCAGCAGCAAATCGACAGGGTCCACTGAAGCTTTCTTT. This sequence encodes CASSKSTGSTEAFF.

V usage is TRBV28 and J usage is TRBJ1-1; TRBD1 agrees at 8 bases. The V segment lost 8 bases and the J segment 4 bases; nucleotides outside the gene matches: 6. The CDR3 sequence is 13 residues long. In germline, CDR1 is MDHEN, CDR2 SYDVKM. The DNA of the CDR3 is TGTGCCAGCTTTCAGGGGGCGCCCACTGAAGCTTTCTTT. Amino acids: CASFQGAPTEAFF.